These 13 T cell receptor beta chains share one sample of origin, sequenced in a study of T cell responses to AZD1222 COVID-19 vaccine. The table came from immunoSEQ multiplex PCR; TCRdb's copy has only in-frame clones and leaves some out. The data show about 120,000 clones, 90% seen once. Specimen: peripheral blood, collected on day 0 of AZD1222 vaccination. Receptors originate from an adult in good health.

The chain couples TRBV3-1 (or the pseudogene TRBV3-2) to TRBJ1-6; the D gene is possibly TRBD1 (5 bases). Germline CDR1 LGHDT, CDR2 YNNKEL (reference sequence). The CDR3 has 17 amino acids. Trimming took off 1 base at V and 7 bases at J, with 17 bases between the two ends. CDR3 coding DNA: TGTGCCAGCAGCCAAGGTAGCCGGGGCAGGGCGAATTCACCCCTCCACTTT. It is translated as CASSQGSRGRANSPLHF.

This clone has just one count. This sample also contains other DNA sequences that code for the same CDR3. The genes are TRBV5-1 and TRBJ2-5; 7 bases are shared with TRBD1. The CDR3 is 15 residues long. V lost 0 bases and J lost 2; bases outside the gene matches: 4. Germline CDR1 SGHRS, CDR2 YFSETQ. CDR3 protein: CASSLEGQPQETQYF. As DNA, the CDR3 is TGCGCCAGCAGCTTGGAGGGACAGCCTCAAGAGACCCAGTACTTC.

The rearrangement uses TRBV24-1 and TRBJ2-7, with D possibly being TRBD2 (6 bases). CDR1 and CDR2 from the germline V gene are KGHDR and SFDVKD. V dropped 5 bases and J dropped 4 bases, with 17 bases sitting between them. The CDR3 runs 15 residues. In DNA form, the CDR3 reads TGTGCCACCAGTGGTCCGGGCCGTGGAGGGTACGAGCAGTACTTC. It yields the protein CATSGPGRGGYEQYF.

The J gene is TRBJ1-1, the V gene TRBV11-2; D uncertain. Trimming took 3 bases from V and 1 from J, leaving 9 bases between them. The CDR3 contains 14 residues. In germline, CDR1 is SGHAT, CDR2 FQNNGV. The CDR3 DNA is TGTGCCAGCAGCTTCCACCCGAGGAACACTGAAGCTTTCTTT. Amino acids: CASSFHPRNTEAFF. The variable domain in full, completed from reference TRBV11-2 and TRBJ1-1, reads EAGVAQSPRYKIIEKRQSVAFWCNPISGHATLYWYQQILGQGPKLLIQFQNNGVVDDSQLPKDRFSAERLKGVDSTLKIQPAKLEDSAVYLCASSFHPRNTEAFFGQGTRLTVV.

The chain employs TRBV19 and TRBJ1-2; D gene unclear. CDR1 LNHDA and CDR2 SQIVND come from the germline V gene (reference sequence). The CDR3 length is 13 residues. V dropped 6 bases and J dropped 5 bases, with 13 bases sitting between them. CDR3 nucleotides: TGTGCCAGTAGGACCGCCGGAATATATGGCTACACCTTC. This codes for CASRTAGIYGYTF.

CDR3 in DNA: TGTGCCAGCAGCTTAACCGGGACAGGGGGTTCTGAAGCTTTCTTT. Its translation is CASSLTGTGGSEAFF. The chain uses TRBV13 and TRBJ1-1; 11 nucleotides match TRBD1. With 2 bases clipped from V and 6 bases from J, the junction kept 5 bases outside the gene matches. CDR1 and CDR2 from the germline V gene are PRHDT and FYEKMQ (reference sequence). This CDR3 region has 15 residues.

The J gene is TRBJ1-1, the V gene TRBV7-9; weak D call: TRBD1 (6 bases). The CDR3 covers 13 residues. Germline CDR1 reads SEHNR; CDR2 reads FQNEAQ (reference sequence). V lost 0 bases, J lost 7 bases, and 9 bases lay in between. CDR3 loop: CASSLAEGVEAFF. As DNA, the CDR3 is TGTGCCAGCAGCTTAGCGGAGGGGGTTGAAGCTTTCTTT.

The chain joins TRBV19 to TRBJ2-5; TRBD2 agrees at 12 bases. The CDR3 totals 15 residues. Germline CDR1 is LNHDA and CDR2 is SQIVND (reference sequence). Germline trimming cut 5 bases from V and 9 bases from J; bases unmatched to any gene: 10. CDR3 nucleotides: TGTGCCAGTAGTCTCGGACTAGCGGGATCGGAACCCCAGTACTTC. This gives the protein CASSLGLAGSEPQYF.

V and J are TRBV28 and TRBJ2-1; no reliable D call. The CDR3 runs to 15 residues. V was shortened by 6 bases and J by 3 bases, with 15 bases between the two germline ends. Per the germline V gene, CDR1 is MDHEN and CDR2 is SYDVKM. CDR3 DNA: TGTGCCAGCAGCCAAGGACCAAGGCTCTACAATGAGCAGTTCTTC. Its protein is CASSQGPRLYNEQFF. Filled out from reference TRBV28 and TRBJ2-1, the complete variable domain reads DVKVTQSSRYLVKRTGEKVFLECVQDMDHENMFWYRQDPGLGLRLIYFSYDVKMKEKGDIPEGYSVSREKKERFSLILESASTNQTSMYLCASSQGPRLYNEQFFGPGTRLTVL.

V gene TRBV29-1 combines with J gene TRBJ2-2; perhaps TRBD1 as D (5 bases). The CDR3 sequence is 13 residues long. Germline V gene sequence: CDR1 SQVTM, CDR2 ANQGSEA. Trimming removed 6 bases at V and 4 bases at J, with 12 bases between. The CDR3 spells CSVQPRGTGELFF. The CDR3 DNA follows: TGCAGCGTGCAGCCTAGGGGCACCGGGGAGCTGTTTTTT.

The rearrangement uses TRBV6-5 and TRBJ1-5; 10 bases align to TRBD1. The CDR3 totals 15 residues. Trimming cost V 6 bases and J 6 bases; bases outside gene matches: 8. Germline values: CDR1 MNHEY, CDR2 SVGAGI. CDR3 amino acids: CASRPTGGEGQPQHF. The DNA for the CDR3 is TGTGCCAGCAGACCGACAGGGGGCGAAGGTCAGCCCCAGCATTTT.

This chain links TRBV4-3 with TRBJ2-7; TRBD1 matches 10 bases. The CDR3 has 16 amino acids. Germline CDR1 reads LGHNA; CDR2 reads YSLEER. V gave up 4 bases and J gave up 5 bases; unmatched junction bases: 11. CDR3: CASSRWTGGRFDEQYF. The CDR3 DNA reads TGCGCCAGCAGCCGATGGACAGGGGGGCGTTTCGACGAGCAGTACTTC.

The chain has TRBV29-1 and TRBJ1-3; a possible D gene is TRBD1 (6 bases). V lost 3 bases and J lost 1, with 10 bases in between. CDR1 is SQVTM, CDR2 ANQGSEA, per germline. The CDR3 sequence is 14 residues long. CDR3 loop: CSVESGDSGNTIYF. The CDR3 region has the DNA TGCAGCGTTGAGTCAGGGGATTCTGGAAACACCATATATTTT.